This T cell receptor beta chain was retrieved from a study of blood T cell repertoires in COVID-19. Overall study: COVID-19 samples collected from the United States, Italy and Spain covered acute and convalescent phases. The cDNA or gDNA used as material had been derived from T cells, B-cell-depleted T cells, or PBMCs.

In the original processing: Reference gene primers were amplified, and this amplification served to estimate nucleated cell counts. Sequencing was performed with immunoSEQ multiplex PCR; in TCRdb, only in-frame clones are kept and a portion is missing. That table is the source of V, J and clone size, and D and trimming were worked out from the DNA. The table lists about 90,000 clones, roughly 80% of them singletons. V was clipped by 0 bases and J by 1 base, with 3 bases between them. Germline V gene data show CDR1 as LGHNA and CDR2 as YSLEER. The CDR3 covers 14 residues. The source of this sequence is an older woman with active or convalescent COVID-19. The V and J genes are TRBV4-3 and TRBJ2-2; D is uncertain. Sequencing was carried out using peripheral blood. CDR3 nucleotides: TGCGCCAGCAGCCAAGATCGGAACACCGGGGAGCTGTTTTTT. The encoded protein is CASSQDRNTGELFF.